One and the same sample provided the 11 T cell receptor beta chains below, sequenced in a study of blood T cell repertoires in COVID-19. Assay: immunoSEQ multiplex PCR; the TCRdb copy retains only in-frame clones and omits some. The sample lists some 140,000 clones, 60% to 85% occurring once. The sequencing sample was made of peripheral blood. All receptors derive from an elderly man with acute or convalescent COVID-19.

This clone turned up a few times. This chain uses TRBV7-2 with TRBJ1-4, with a weak D call TRBD1 (5 bases). Germline V gene data show CDR1 as SGHTA and CDR2 as FQGNSA. Between the trimmed V and J ends, which lost 1 base and 5 bases, there was a span of 17 bases. This CDR3 is built from 17 residues. The CDR3 DNA is TGTGCCAGCAGCTTAGTCTCGGGGGTGCGGGGAAATGAAAAACTGTTTTTT. Translated, it gives CASSLVSGVRGNEKLFF.

This clone was detected many times. This chain joins TRBV7-9 and TRBJ1-2, with D maybe TRBD1 (5 bases). Germline lookup yields CDR1 SEHNR and CDR2 FQNEAQ (reference sequence). Trimming removed 7 bases from V and 8 bases from J, with 11 bases in between. The CDR3 contains 11 residues. The CDR3 loop reads CASTDTAGYTF. The DNA for the CDR3 is TGTGCCAGCACGGACACGGCGGGCTACACCTTC.

CDR3 sequence: CASSPEVAGSNEQFF. The DNA for the CDR3 is TGTGCCAGCAGCCCCGAGGTAGCGGGGTCCAATGAGCAGTTCTTC. The chain couples TRBV11-1 to TRBJ2-1; TRBD2 matches 8 bases. J was trimmed by 6 bases and V by 5 bases; bases with no gene match: 9. Germline V gene data show CDR1 as SGHAT and CDR2 as FQDESV (reference sequence). The CDR3 runs to 15 residues.

The gene calls are TRBV7-8 and TRBJ2-3, with D possibly matching TRBD1 (6 bases). Trimming left V 2 bases short and J 0 bases short, with 12 bases between. This CDR3 comprises 16 residues. The germline V gene has CDR1 SGHVS and CDR2 FQNEAQ. CDR3 DNA: TGTGCCAGCAGCTTATTGGCCAGGGGTAGCACAGATACGCAGTATTTT. It encodes CASSLLARGSTDTQYF.

Note on this clone: A junction boundary mismatches the germline segment, possibly from a read error. The rearrangement uses TRBV11-3 and TRBJ1-1; D is ambiguous. The CDR3 runs to 11 residues. Germline CDR1 reads SGHNT; CDR2 reads YENEEA. The CDR3 DNA reads TGTGCCAGCAGCTCCTCATACGACCGAGCGTTT. This translates into CASSSSYDRAF.

This clone was picked up one time. V gene TRBV7-2 combines with J gene TRBJ2-5, with D perhaps matching TRBD1 (6 bases). The V end was cut by 6 bases, the J end by 3 bases, with 8 bases between. The CDR3 extends over 12 amino acids. CDR1 and CDR2 (germline): SGHTA, FQGNSA. The CDR3 sequence: CASSRQEETQYF. DNA of the CDR3: TGTGCCAGCAGTAGACAGGAAGAGACCCAGTACTTC.

V usage is TRBV11-2 and J usage is TRBJ2-3, with 7 nucleotides matching TRBD2. The CDR3 contains 14 residues. Per the germline V gene, CDR1 is SGHAT and CDR2 is FQNNGV. The V segment lost 4 bases and the J segment 4 bases; nucleotides outside the gene matches: 5. The CDR3 sequence is CASSWNGLADTQYF. CDR3 sequence (DNA): TGTGCCAGCAGCTGGAACGGACTAGCAGATACGCAGTATTTT.

The chain joins TRBV3-1 (or the pseudogene TRBV3-2) to TRBJ2-3, with TRBD2 matching 9 bases. The CDR3 has 15 residues. J was trimmed by 4 bases and V by 3 bases; bases with no gene match: 5. Looked up from germline, CDR1 is LGHDT and CDR2 is YNNKEL (reference sequence). CDR3 sequence (DNA): TGTGCCAGCAGCCAGGGACTAGCCGGCCCAGATACGCAGTATTTT. Translation gives CASSQGLAGPDTQYF.

About this clone itself: Within the sample, other DNA sequences also encode this same CDR3. The genes are TRBV6-5 and TRBJ1-5; possible D gene TRBD1, 6 bases. The CDR3 is 15 amino acids. Germline V gene sequence: CDR1 MNHEY, CDR2 SVGAGI. Trimming took 0 bases from V and 3 from J, leaving 9 bases between them. CDR3 sequence reads: CASSYSTGANQPQHF. CDR3 DNA: TGTGCCAGCAGTTACTCGACAGGAGCCAATCAGCCCCAGCATTTT.

The rearrangement joins TRBV30 to TRBJ1-2; D unresolved. Looked up from germline, CDR1 is GTSNPN and CDR2 is SVGIG (reference sequence). The CDR3 sequence is 14 residues long. The germline V and J ends were trimmed by 0 bases and 0 bases, with 8 bases remaining between them. This chain's CDR3 is CAWSVFPANYGYTF. Here the CDR3 DNA reads TGTGCCTGGAGTGTGTTCCCTGCTAACTATGGCTACACCTTC.

The CDR3 DNA reads TGTGCCAGCAACCAGGGGTGGGTGGACAATGAGCAGTTCTTC. Protein: CASNQGWVDNEQFF. The chain couples TRBV9 to TRBJ2-1; TRBD1 is a possible D gene (6 bases). This CDR3 contains 14 residues. Germline V gene lookup returns CDR1 SGDLS and CDR2 YYNGEE. Trimming stripped 6 bases from V and 5 bases from J, with 15 bases between.